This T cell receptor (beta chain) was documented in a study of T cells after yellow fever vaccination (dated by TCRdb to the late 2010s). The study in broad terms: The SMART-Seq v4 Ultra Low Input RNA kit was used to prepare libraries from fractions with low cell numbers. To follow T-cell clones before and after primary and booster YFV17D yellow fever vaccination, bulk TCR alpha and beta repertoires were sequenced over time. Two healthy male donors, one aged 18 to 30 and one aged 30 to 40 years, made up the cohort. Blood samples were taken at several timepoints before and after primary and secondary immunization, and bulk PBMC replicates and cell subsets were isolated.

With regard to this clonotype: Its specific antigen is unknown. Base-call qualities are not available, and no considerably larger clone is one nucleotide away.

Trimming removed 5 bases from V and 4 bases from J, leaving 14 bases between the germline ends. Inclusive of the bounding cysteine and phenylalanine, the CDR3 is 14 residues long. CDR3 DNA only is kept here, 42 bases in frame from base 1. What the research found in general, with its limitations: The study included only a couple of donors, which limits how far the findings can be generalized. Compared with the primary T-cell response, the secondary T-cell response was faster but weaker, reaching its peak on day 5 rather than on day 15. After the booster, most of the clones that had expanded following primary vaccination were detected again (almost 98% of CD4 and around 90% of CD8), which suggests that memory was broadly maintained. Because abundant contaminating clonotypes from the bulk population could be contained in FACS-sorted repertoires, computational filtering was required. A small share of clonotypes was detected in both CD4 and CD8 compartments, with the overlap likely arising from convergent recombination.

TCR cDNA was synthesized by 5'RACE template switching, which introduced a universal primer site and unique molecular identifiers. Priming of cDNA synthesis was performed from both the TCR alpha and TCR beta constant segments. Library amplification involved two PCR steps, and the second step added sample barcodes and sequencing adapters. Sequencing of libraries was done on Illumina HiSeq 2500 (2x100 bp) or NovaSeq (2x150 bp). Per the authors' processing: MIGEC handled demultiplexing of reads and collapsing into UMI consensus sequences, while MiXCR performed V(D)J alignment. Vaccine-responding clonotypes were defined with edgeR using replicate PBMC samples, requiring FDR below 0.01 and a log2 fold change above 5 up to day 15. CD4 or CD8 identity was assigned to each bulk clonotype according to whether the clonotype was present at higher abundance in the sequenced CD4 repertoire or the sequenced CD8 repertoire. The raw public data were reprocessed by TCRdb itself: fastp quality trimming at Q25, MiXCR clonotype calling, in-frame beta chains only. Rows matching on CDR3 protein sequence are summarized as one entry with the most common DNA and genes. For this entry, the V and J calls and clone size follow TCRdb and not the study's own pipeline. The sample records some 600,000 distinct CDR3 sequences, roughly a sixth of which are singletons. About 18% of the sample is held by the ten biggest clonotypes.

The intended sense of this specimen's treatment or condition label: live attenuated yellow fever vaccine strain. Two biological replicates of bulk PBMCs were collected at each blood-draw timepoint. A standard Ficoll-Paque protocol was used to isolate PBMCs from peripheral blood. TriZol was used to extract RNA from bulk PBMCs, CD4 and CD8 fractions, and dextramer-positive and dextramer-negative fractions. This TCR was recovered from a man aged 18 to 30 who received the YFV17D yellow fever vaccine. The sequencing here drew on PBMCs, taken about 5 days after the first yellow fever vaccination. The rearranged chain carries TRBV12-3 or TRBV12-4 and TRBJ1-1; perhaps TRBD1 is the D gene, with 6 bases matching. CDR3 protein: CASSPYWGATEAFF. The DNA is TGTGCCAGCAGTCCGTATTGGGGGGCCACTGAAGCTTTCTTT.